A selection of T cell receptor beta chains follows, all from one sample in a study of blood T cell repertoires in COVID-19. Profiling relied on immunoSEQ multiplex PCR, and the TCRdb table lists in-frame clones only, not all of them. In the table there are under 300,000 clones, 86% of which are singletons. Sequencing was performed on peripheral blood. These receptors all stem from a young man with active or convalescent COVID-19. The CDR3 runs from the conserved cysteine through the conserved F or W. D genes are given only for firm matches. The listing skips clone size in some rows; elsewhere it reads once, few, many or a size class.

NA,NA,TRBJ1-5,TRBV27,TGTGCCAGCAGTTTATTGGCAGGCAATCAGCCCCAGCATTTT,CASSLLAGNQPQHF
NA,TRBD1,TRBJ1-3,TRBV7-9,TGTGCCAGCAGCCCCCGACAGGGAGACGGAAACACCATATATTTT,CASSPRQGDGNTIYF
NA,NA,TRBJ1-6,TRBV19,TGTGCCGGGCGGCCCTTTCTCGGGGTTTGCTCCTATAATTCACCCCTCCACTTT,CAGRPFLGVCSYNSPLHF
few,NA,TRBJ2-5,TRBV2,TGTGCCAGCCTCCCCTCGGCGGGTAGAATCTCTTCAGAGACCCAGTACTTC,CASLPSAGRISSETQYF
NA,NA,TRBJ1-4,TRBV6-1,TGTGCCAGCAGTGAAGGGGCCTTTGGGCAGGAAAAACTGTTTTTT,CASSEGAFGQEKLFF
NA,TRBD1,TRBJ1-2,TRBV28,TGTGCCAGCAAACGACAGGGCTCGGGGGGCTACACCTTC,CASKRQGSGGYTF
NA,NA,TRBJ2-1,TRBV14,TGTGCCAGCAGCCAAGTAAGTACGAGGTTGGCTGAGCAGTTCTTC,CASSQVSTRLAEQFF
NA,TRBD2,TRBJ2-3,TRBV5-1,TGCGCCAGCCATAGCGGGAGGGCCCGCACAGATACGCAGTATTTT,CASHSGRARTDTQYF
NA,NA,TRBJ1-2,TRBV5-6,TGTGCCAGCAGCTTGTTTGGTCTTACAGGGACGGAAGGCTACACCTTC,CASSLFGLTGTEGYTF
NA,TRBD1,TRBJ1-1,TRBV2,TGTGCCAGCGCCAGAGGGACAGGGCGAACTGAAGCTTTCTTT,CASARGTGRTEAFF
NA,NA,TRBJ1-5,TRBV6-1,TGTGCCAGCAGTGAACGGGGAGGCAATCAGCCCCAGCATTTT,CASSERGGNQPQHF
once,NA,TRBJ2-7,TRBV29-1,TGCAGCGTTTCGAGGACATCCCGGGACGAGCAGTACTTC,CSVSRTSRDEQYF
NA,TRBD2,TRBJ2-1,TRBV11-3,TGTGCCAGCAGCTTAGATCTGGGGGGAGGGCCCCCTGAGCAGTTCTTC,CASSLDLGGGPPEQFF
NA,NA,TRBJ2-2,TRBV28,TGTGCCAGCAGTGAGGGCCTCGCGAACACCGGGGAGCTGTTTTTT,CASSEGLANTGELFF
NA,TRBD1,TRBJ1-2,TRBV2,TGTGCCGAAGGGACAGCTAACTATGGCTACACCTTC,CAEGTANYGYTF
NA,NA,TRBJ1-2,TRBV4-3,TGCGCCAGCAGCCAAGAGGCGCAGGGGTCTAACTATGGCTACACCTTC,CASSQEAQGSNYGYTF
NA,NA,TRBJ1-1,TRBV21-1,TGTGCCAGCAGCGCAGGACAGGGAGTCACTGAAGCTTTCTTT,CASSAGQGVTEAFF
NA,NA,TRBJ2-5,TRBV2,TGTGCCAGCGTAGTAACCGGGACACTCTATTACTTC,CASVVTGTLYYF
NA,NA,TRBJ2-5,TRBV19,TGTGCCAGTAGTGCAATGGGAGGTCTAGAGACCCAGTACTTC,CASSAMGGLETQYF
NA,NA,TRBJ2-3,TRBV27,TGTGCCAGCAGACTCCGACTGGCCCTCACAGATACGCAGTATTTT,CASRLRLALTDTQYF
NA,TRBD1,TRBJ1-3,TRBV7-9,TGTGCCAGCAGCTTCGGACAGGGGACCGGAAACACCATATATTTT,CASSFGQGTGNTIYF
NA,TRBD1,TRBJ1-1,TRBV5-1,TGCGCCAGCAGCGAGGAGACAGGGATTAGCACTGAAGCTTTCTTT,CASSEETGISTEAFF
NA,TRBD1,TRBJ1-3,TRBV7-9,TGTGCCAGCAGCTTAGTCTCTCACAGGGGGCCTGGAAACACCATATATTTT,CASSLVSHRGPGNTIYF
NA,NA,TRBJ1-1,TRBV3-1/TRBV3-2,TGTGCCAGCAGCCAGAGCGGGTTCAACACTGAAGCTTTCTTT,CASSQSGFNTEAFF
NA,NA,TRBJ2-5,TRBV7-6,TGTGCCAGCAGCTTATTCCCTCCGGGGGAGACCCAGTACTTC,CASSLFPPGETQYF
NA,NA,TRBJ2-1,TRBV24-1,TGTGCCACCAGTGATTTCAACAATGAGCAGTTCTTC,CATSDFNNEQFF
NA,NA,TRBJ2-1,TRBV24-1,TGTGCCACCAGTGATTTCGGGAATGAGCAGTTCTTC,CATSDFGNEQFF
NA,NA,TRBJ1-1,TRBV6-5,TGTGCCAGCAGGAGGATAGGGGGTCCTGAAGCTTTCTTT,CASRRIGGPEAFF
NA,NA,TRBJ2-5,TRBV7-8,TGTGCCAGCAGCTTAGTCACTAGAGAGGAGACCCAGTACTTC,CASSLVTREETQYF
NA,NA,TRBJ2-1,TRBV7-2,TGTGCCAGCAGCTTATGGTCCAGCGGAAGCTCCTACAATGAGCAGTTCTTC,CASSLWSSGSSYNEQFF